This T cell receptor (beta chain) was recovered during a study of blood T cell repertoires in COVID-19. Background on the study: Samples of COVID-19 (acute and convalescent) were obtained from the United States, Italy and Spain. Sources were T cells, B-cell-depleted T cells, or PBMCs; the material itself was cDNA or gDNA.

CDR3 length: 16 amino acids. Germline V gene lookup returns CDR1 SEHNR and CDR2 FQNEAQ (reference sequence). The V segment lost 1 base and the J segment 5 bases; nucleotides outside the gene matches: 8. Original data processing: For nucleated cells, counts were estimated from reference gene primer amplification. Using immunoSEQ multiplex PCR, the repertoire was profiled, and TCRdb retains in-frame clones only, with some absent. V and J calls and clone size come straight from that table; D and trimming were deduced from the DNA. Of about 190,000 clones detected, roughly four fifths appear once; the ten largest clones hold around an eighth.

This TCR derives from a man aged 50 or older who had recovered from COVID-19. The specimen was peripheral blood. The chain links TRBV7-9 to TRBJ2-5; 9 positions agree with TRBD2. The CDR3 DNA is TGTGCCAGCAGCTTAGGTTCTAGCGGGATCCGGGAGACCCAGTACTTC. It is translated as CASSLGSSGIRETQYF.